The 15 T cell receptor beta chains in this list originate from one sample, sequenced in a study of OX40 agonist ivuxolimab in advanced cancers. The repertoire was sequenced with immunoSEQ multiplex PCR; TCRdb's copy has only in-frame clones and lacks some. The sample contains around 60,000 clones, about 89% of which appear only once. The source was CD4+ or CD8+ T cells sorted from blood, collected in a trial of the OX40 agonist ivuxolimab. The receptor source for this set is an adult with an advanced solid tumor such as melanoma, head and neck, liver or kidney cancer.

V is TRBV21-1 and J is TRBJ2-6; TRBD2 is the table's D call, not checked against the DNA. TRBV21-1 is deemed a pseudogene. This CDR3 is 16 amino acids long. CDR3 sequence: CASSKDLSSGANVLTF. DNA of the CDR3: TGTGCCAGCAGCAAAGATCTGAGCTCTGGGGCCAACGTCCTGACTTTC.

The CDR3 loop reads CASSQDRGGTLYGYTF. The CDR3 DNA follows: TGTGCCAGCAGCCAAGATCGAGGGGGTACCCTCTATGGCTACACCTTC. This chain joins TRBV14 and TRBJ1-2, with a tentative D call TRBD1 (6 bases). The V gene's germline CDR1 is SGHDN and CDR2 FVKESK. This CDR3 region has 16 residues. Deletions cut 0 bases from V and 4 bases from J, with 15 bases between. Supplemented by reference TRBV14 and TRBJ1-2, the full variable domain reads EAGVTQFPSHSVIEKGQTVTLRCDPISGHDNLYWYRRVMGKEIKFLLHFVKESKQDESGMPNNRFLAERTGGTYSTLKVQPAELEDSGVYFCASSQDRGGTLYGYTFGSGTRLTVV.

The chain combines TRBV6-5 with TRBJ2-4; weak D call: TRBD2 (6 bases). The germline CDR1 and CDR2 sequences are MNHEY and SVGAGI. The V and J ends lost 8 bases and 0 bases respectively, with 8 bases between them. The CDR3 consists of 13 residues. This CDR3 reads CASRGTAKNIQYF. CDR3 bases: TGTGCCAGCCGGGGGACAGCCAAAAACATTCAGTACTTC.

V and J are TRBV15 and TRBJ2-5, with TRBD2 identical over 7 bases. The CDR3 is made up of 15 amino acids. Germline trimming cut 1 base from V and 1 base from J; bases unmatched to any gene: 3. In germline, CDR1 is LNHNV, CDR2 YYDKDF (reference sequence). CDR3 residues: CATSRGGGLQETQYF. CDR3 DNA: TGTGCCACCAGCAGAGGCGGGGGTCTCCAAGAGACCCAGTACTTC.

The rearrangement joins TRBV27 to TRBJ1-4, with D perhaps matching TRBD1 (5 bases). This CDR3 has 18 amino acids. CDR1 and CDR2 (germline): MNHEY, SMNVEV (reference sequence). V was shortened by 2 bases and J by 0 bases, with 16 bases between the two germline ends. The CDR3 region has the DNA TGTGCCAGCAGTTTACTGGGGCCCCACACCACAACTAATGAAAAACTGTTTTTT. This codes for CASSLLGPHTTTNEKLFF.

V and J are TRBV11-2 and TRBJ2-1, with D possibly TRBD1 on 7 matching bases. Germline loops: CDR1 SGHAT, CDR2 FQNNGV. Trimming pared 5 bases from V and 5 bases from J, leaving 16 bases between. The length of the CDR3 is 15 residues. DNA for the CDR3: TGTGCCAGCAGCCGCGGGACAGATCGGAACAATGAGCAGTTCTTC. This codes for CASSRGTDRNNEQFF.

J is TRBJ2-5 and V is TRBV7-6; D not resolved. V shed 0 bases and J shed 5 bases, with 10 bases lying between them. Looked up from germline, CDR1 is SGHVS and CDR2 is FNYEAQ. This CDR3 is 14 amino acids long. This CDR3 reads CASSLAGTGETQYF. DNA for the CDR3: TGTGCCAGCAGCTTAGCAGGAACCGGGGAGACCCAGTACTTC.

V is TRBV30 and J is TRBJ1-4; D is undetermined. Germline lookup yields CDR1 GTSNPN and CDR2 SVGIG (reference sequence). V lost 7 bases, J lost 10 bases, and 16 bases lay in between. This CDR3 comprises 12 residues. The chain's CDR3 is CASGSTDGKLFF. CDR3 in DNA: TGTGCCTCCGGGAGCACCGACGGAAAACTGTTTTTT.

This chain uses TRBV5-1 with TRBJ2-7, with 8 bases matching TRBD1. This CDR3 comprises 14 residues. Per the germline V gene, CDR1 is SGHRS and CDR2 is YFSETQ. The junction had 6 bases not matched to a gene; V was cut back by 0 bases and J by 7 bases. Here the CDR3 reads CASSLEGRGLEQYF. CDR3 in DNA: TGCGCCAGCAGCTTGGAGGGCAGGGGGCTTGAGCAGTACTTC. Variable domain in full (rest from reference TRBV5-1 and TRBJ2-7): KAGVTQTPRYLIKTRGQQVTLSCSPISGHRSVSWYQQTPGQGLQFLFEYFSETQRNKGNFPGRFSGRQFSNSRSEMNVSTLELGDSALYLCASSLEGRGLEQYFGPGTRLTVT.

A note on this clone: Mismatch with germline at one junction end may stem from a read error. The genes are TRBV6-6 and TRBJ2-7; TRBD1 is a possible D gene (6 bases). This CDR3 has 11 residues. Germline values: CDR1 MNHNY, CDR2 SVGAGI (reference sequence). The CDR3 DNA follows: TGTGCCAGCAGGGAATCAGGGGTGCCCTTCTTC. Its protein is CASRESGVPFF.

Here the CDR3 DNA reads TGTGCCTCCAGCCGCCGTCTCTCCTACGAGCAGTACTTC. Encoded protein: CASSRRLSYEQYF. V is TRBV7-2 and J is TRBJ2-7, with D hard to call. The CDR3 loop spans 13 amino acids. The V gene lost 11 bases and the J gene lost 0 bases, with 14 bases spanning the gap. Germline values: CDR1 SGHTA, CDR2 FQGNSA. Together with reference TRBV7-2 and TRBJ2-7, the CDR3 gives the full variable domain: GAGVSQSPSNKVTEKGKDVELRCDPISGHTALYWYRQSLGQGLEFLIYFQGNSAPDKSGLPSDRFSAERTGGSVSTLTIQRTQQEDSAVYLCASSRRLSYEQYFGPGTRLTVT.

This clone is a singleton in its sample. Here the CDR3 reads CASSLSTGQDGLGTEAFF. CDR3 nucleotides: TGTGCCAGCAGTTTATCGACCGGACAGGATGGATTAGGCACTGAAGCTTTCTTT. The chain carries TRBV27 and TRBJ1-1, with 7 bases identical to TRBD1. With 0 bases clipped from V and 4 bases from J, the junction kept 14 bases outside the gene matches. This CDR3 region has 18 residues. Germline CDR1 reads MNHEY; CDR2 reads SMNVEV (reference sequence).

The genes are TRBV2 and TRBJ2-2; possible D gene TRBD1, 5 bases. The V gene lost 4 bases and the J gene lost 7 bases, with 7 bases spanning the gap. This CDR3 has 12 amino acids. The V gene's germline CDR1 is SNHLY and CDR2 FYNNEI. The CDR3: CASSAGFGELFF. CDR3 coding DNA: TGTGCCAGCAGTGCAGGGTTCGGGGAGCTGTTTTTT.

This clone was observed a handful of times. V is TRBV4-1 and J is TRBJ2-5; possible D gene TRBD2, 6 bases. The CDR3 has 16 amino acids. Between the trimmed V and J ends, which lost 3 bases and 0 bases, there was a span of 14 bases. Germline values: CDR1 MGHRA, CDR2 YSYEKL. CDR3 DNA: TGCGCCAGCAGCCAGGGGGTCCGGGGGTACCAAGAGACCCAGTACTTC. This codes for CASSQGVRGYQETQYF.

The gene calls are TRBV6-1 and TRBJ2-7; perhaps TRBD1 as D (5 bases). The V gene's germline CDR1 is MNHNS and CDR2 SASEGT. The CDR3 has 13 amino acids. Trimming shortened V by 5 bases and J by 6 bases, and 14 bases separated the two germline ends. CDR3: CASSLDSWGEQYF. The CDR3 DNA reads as TGTGCCAGCAGTCTCGACAGCTGGGGCGAGCAGTACTTC.